These 27 T cell receptor beta chains were all obtained from the same sample, sequenced in a study of blood T cell repertoires in COVID-19 (dated by TCRdb to about 2020). The library relied on the immunoSEQ multiplex PCR assay. In TCRdb, the immuneACCESS table is reduced to in-frame sequences with V and J assigned. These tables do not hold every clone; where another copy was compared, an unresolved V gene accounts for under half, and the others remain unexplained. This sample holds around 140,000 clones; around 88% were observed only once. Roughly 18% of the sample lies in the top ten. The sample was peripheral blood. The receptors stem from a man aged 45-65 years with active or convalescent COVID-19.

This clone was seen once. The chain combines TRBV9 with TRBJ2-3; 11 bases fit TRBD2. Germline values: CDR1 SGDLS, CDR2 YYNGEE. The length of the CDR3 is 16 residues. V dropped 3 bases and J dropped 2; count of bases not matched to a gene: 5. CDR3: CASSEGTSGPTDTQYF. The CDR3 nucleotides read TGTGCCAGCAGCGAAGGGACTAGCGGCCCCACAGATACGCAGTATTTT.

V gene TRBV7-2 combines with J gene TRBJ2-2; 7 nucleotides align to TRBD2. Losses at the gene ends were 7 bases for V and 2 bases for J; bases not matched to a gene: 10. This CDR3 has 16 residues. CDR1 is SGHTA, CDR2 FQGNSA, per germline. The CDR3 loop is CASTLGRGKNTGELFF. The CDR3, as DNA: TGTGCCAGCACCCTTGGGCGGGGGAAAAACACCGGGGAGCTGTTTTTT.

This clone was picked up one time. The chain employs TRBV10-1 and TRBJ1-1; 9 positions match TRBD1. The length of the CDR3 is 16 residues. The V gene's germline CDR1 is WNHNN and CDR2 SYGVQD (reference sequence). V lost 8 bases to trimming and J lost 8 bases; unmatched junction nucleotides: 18. CDR3 DNA: TGCGCCAGCCCCGCAACGGGACAGGGACCTCACTCGGAAGCTTTCTTT. It codes for CASPATGQGPHSEAFF.

The chain links TRBV5-6 to TRBJ2-2, with 8 bases matching TRBD1. J lost 3 bases, V lost 4 bases, and 5 bases had no gene match. The CDR3 length is 15 residues. Germline V gives CDR1 SGHDT, CDR2 YYEEEE. The CDR3 reads CASSGGTGYTGELFF. The CDR3 bases are TGTGCCAGCAGCGGAGGGACAGGATACACCGGGGAGCTGTTTTTT.

V is TRBV11-2 and J is TRBJ2-7; 8 nucleotides match TRBD2. The junction had 11 bases not matched to a gene; V was cut back by 6 bases and J by 4 bases. Germline V gene sequence: CDR1 SGHAT, CDR2 FQNNGV. The CDR3 is made up of 15 amino acids. DNA of the CDR3: TGTGCCAGCAGAAAATCCGGGACTAGGATTTACGAGCAGTACTTC. It codes for CASRKSGTRIYEQYF.

This chain joins TRBV5-1 and TRBJ2-5, with 11 positions matching TRBD2. Germline CDR1 SGHRS, CDR2 YFSETQ. V shed 0 bases, J shed 2 bases, and the junction held 6 bases outside the gene matches. The CDR3 spans 17 residues. Here the CDR3 DNA reads TGCGCCAGCAGCTTGGGCCTGACTAGCGGGGTACAAGAGACCCAGTACTTC. This sequence encodes CASSLGLTSGVQETQYF.

This sequence joins TRBV9 and TRBJ1-1; no firm D call. There are 13 residues in the CDR3. Germline V lookup: CDR1 SGDLS, CDR2 YYNGEE. The V gene lost 0 bases and the J gene lost 3 bases, with 6 bases spanning the gap. In DNA, the CDR3 is TGTGCCAGCAGCGTAGAACAGCACACTGAAGCTTTCTTT. Amino acid sequence: CASSVEQHTEAFF.

The gene calls are TRBV7-9 and TRBJ1-5; D is unclear. The CDR3 is made up of 12 amino acids. CDR1 is SEHNR and CDR2 is FQNEAQ in the germline V gene (reference sequence). The V end lost 5 bases, the J end lost 7 bases, and 9 bases lay between the germline ends. CDR3 nucleotide sequence: TGTGCCAGCAGCCGGGAGGAACAGCCCCAGCATTTT. Its protein is CASSREEQPQHF. Looking up the rest from reference TRBV7-9 and TRBJ1-5 gives the full variable domain: DTGVSQNPRHKITKRGQNVTFRCDPISEHNRLYWYRQTLGQGPEFLTYFQNEAQLEKSRLLSDRFSAERPKGSFSTLEIQRTEQGDSAMYLCASSREEQPQHFGDGTRLSIL.

This clone was detected once. In nucleotides, the CDR3 is TGTGCCAGCAGCCCGCGCCAGGGTGAGGCAGATACGCAGTATTTT. Residues: CASSPRQGEADTQYF. This chain joins TRBV11-3 and TRBJ2-3, with D possibly matching TRBD1 (5 bases). The CDR3 has 15 amino acids. CDR1 is SGHNT, CDR2 YENEEA, per germline. The V end was cut by 5 bases, the J end by 4 bases, with 16 bases between.

This chain connects TRBV30 to TRBJ1-5; 8 bases line up with TRBD1. There are 15 residues in the CDR3. V shed 3 bases, J shed 6 bases, and the junction held 10 bases outside the gene matches. Per germline, CDR1 GTSNPN and CDR2 SVGIG (reference sequence). CDR3 in DNA: TGTGCCTGGAGCGTAACTACAGGGGGTACTCAGCCCCAGCATTTT. Translated, it gives CAWSVTTGGTQPQHF.

The chain is built from TRBV4-2 and TRBJ2-1; 12 positions agree with TRBD2. Germline CDR1 is LGHNA and CDR2 is YNFKEQ. The length of the CDR3 is 17 residues. J gave up 9 bases and V 0 bases, and 9 bases lay outside the gene matches. The CDR3 nucleotides are TGTGCCAGCAGCCAAGAGCTGTCTAGCGGGGGGGCCGGTGAGCAGTTCTTC. It specifies CASSQELSSGGAGEQFF.

V and J are TRBV19 and TRBJ2-1; 8 nucleotides align to TRBD2. The CDR3 length is 15 residues. V shed 3 bases and J 2 bases; nucleotides not matched to a gene: 3. Germline-derived CDR1 and CDR2 are LNHDA and SQIVND (reference sequence). CDR3 sequence (DNA): TGTGCCAGTAGTATGGTAGCGGGGCCCTACAATGAGCAGTTCTTC. Translating it yields CASSMVAGPYNEQFF.

This clone was seen only once. The chain has TRBV29-1 and TRBJ1-1; D remains unclear. Trimming stripped 7 bases from V and 0 bases from J, with 15 bases between. The CDR3 runs 14 residues. Looked up from germline, CDR1 is SQVTM and CDR2 is ANQGSEA. For the CDR3, the DNA is TGCAGCGCTCAAACGGGATCCATGAACACTGAAGCTTTCTTT. Protein product: CSAQTGSMNTEAFF.

The CDR3 sequence: CATTPGQWGRYNEQFF. The CDR3 DNA reads TGTGCCACCACTCCCGGGCAATGGGGGCGATACAATGAGCAGTTCTTC. This chain joins TRBV5-6 and TRBJ2-1; maybe TRBD1 (6 bases). CDR1 SGHDT and CDR2 YYEEEE come from the germline V gene. This CDR3 region has 16 residues. V lost 9 bases to trimming and J lost 4 bases, with 23 bases between them.

The chain recombines TRBV20-1 with TRBJ2-7, with 7 bases aligning to TRBD1. The CDR3 extends over 15 amino acids. V shed 3 bases and J 3 bases; nucleotides not matched to a gene: 11. Germline loops: CDR1 DFQATT, CDR2 SNEGSKA (reference sequence). The CDR3 bases are TGCAGTGCTAGTGAGGGGGCAGGGGCAATCTACGAGCAGTACTTC. It codes for CSASEGAGAIYEQYF.

V and J are TRBV3-1 (or the pseudogene TRBV3-2) and TRBJ2-5; D is possibly TRBD1 (5 bases). The CDR3 is 14 residues long. With 1 base removed from V and 5 bases from J, the gap between germline ends came to 11 bases. The germline V gene has CDR1 LGHDT and CDR2 YNNKEL (reference sequence). CDR3 nucleotides: TGTGCCAGCAGCCAAGGATTTGGGGCGGAGACCCAGTACTTC. Translating it yields CASSQGFGAETQYF.

The V call is TRBV6-5, the J call TRBJ2-7, with TRBD1 matching over 10 bases. Germline V gene lookup returns CDR1 MNHEY and CDR2 SVGAGI. V shed 7 bases and J 3 bases; nucleotides not matched to a gene: 6. The CDR3 is made up of 14 amino acids. The CDR3 bases are TGTGCCAGCATCCGACAGGGGGCCGTCTACGAGCAGTACTTC. Encoded protein: CASIRQGAVYEQYF.

The chain combines TRBV24-1 with TRBJ1-1; a possible D gene is TRBD1 (5 bases). Germline V gene lookup returns CDR1 KGHDR and CDR2 SFDVKD. The germline V and J ends were trimmed by 3 bases and 8 bases, with 12 bases remaining between them. The CDR3 has 13 amino acids. CDR3 bases: TGTGCCACCAGTGATCCCGGGGGGATCGAAGCTTTCTTT. Amino acid sequence: CATSDPGGIEAFF.

This clone appeared a few times. The chain has TRBV4-2 and TRBJ2-7, with 8 bases aligning to TRBD1. V was pared by 1 base and J by 2 bases, with 7 bases of the junction left unmatched. The CDR3 covers 16 residues. The germline V gene has CDR1 LGHNA and CDR2 YNFKEQ. The CDR3 DNA follows: TGTGCCAGCAGCCAAGGTGGGACAGGCCCCCCCTACGAGCAGTACTTC. It codes for CASSQGGTGPPYEQYF.

V is TRBV5-5 and J is TRBJ1-5; tentative D call: TRBD1 (5 bases). Per germline, CDR1 SGHKS and CDR2 YYEKEE (reference sequence). The V end lost 2 bases, the J end lost 5 bases, and 14 bases lay between the germline ends. The CDR3 extends over 15 amino acids. The CDR3 coding sequence is TGTGCCAGCAGCTTATCCGCCAGGGAGGATCAGCCCCAGCATTTT. It yields the protein CASSLSAREDQPQHF.

This sequence joins TRBV30 and TRBJ2-1; TRBD2 matches at 7 bases. Germline V gene data show CDR1 as GTSNPN and CDR2 as SVGIG (reference sequence). V gave up 7 bases and J gave up 2 bases; unmatched junction bases: 5. The CDR3 has 13 amino acids. CDR3 DNA sequence: TGTGCCTCCCTAGCGGTAACCTACAATGAGCAGTTCTTC. The encoded protein is CASLAVTYNEQFF.

The sample holds a few counts of this clone. V gene TRBV29-1 combines with J gene TRBJ2-1; perhaps TRBD1 as D (6 bases). Trimming shortened V by 7 bases and J by 6 bases, and 16 bases separated the two germline ends. Germline V lookup: CDR1 SQVTM, CDR2 ANQGSEA. CDR3 length: 13 residues. CDR3 sequence reads: CSAARTVRNEQFF. The DNA for the CDR3 is TGCAGCGCTGCACGGACAGTACGCAATGAGCAGTTCTTC.

This clone occurred once. The V gene is TRBV10-3, the J gene TRBJ2-7, with D perhaps TRBD1 (6 bases). Trimming left V 0 bases short and J 2 bases short, with 11 bases between. There are 15 residues in the CDR3. Germline V gene data show CDR1 as ENHRY and CDR2 as SYGVKD. The CDR3 protein is CAISESTGFTYEQYF. The CDR3 DNA reads TGTGCCATCAGTGAGTCCACAGGGTTCACCTACGAGCAGTACTTC.

V is TRBV27 and J is TRBJ1-5, with D unclear. There are 16 residues in the CDR3. Germline lookup yields CDR1 MNHEY and CDR2 SMNVEV (reference sequence). V was trimmed by 1 base and J by 4 bases, leaving 14 bases between them. CDR3 amino acids: CASSLYPMGSNQPQHF. The CDR3 nucleotides are TGTGCCAGCAGTTTATACCCAATGGGGAGTAATCAGCCCCAGCATTTT.

CDR3 bases: TGTGCCAGCAGCTTTCAAGGGGTTGGTGATACGCAGTATTTT. Its protein is CASSFQGVGDTQYF. The genes are TRBV11-3 and TRBJ2-3; D perhaps matches TRBD1 (5 bases). Between the trimmed V and J ends, which lost 3 bases and 6 bases, there was a span of 13 bases. Germline-derived CDR1 and CDR2 are SGHNT and YENEEA. The CDR3 consists of 14 residues.

V is TRBV15 and J is TRBJ2-5; a weak D match, TRBD1 (6 bases). The germline V gene encodes CDR1 LNHNV and CDR2 YYDKDF (reference sequence). V gave up 4 bases and J gave up 2 bases, with 14 bases separating them. The CDR3 has 15 amino acids. CDR3 sequence: CATSIWTATQETQYF. In nucleotides, the CDR3 is TGTGCCACCAGCATCTGGACAGCCACACAAGAGACCCAGTACTTC.

The chain links TRBV2 to TRBJ1-4; 8 positions match TRBD1. The CDR3 totals 15 residues. Germline V gene sequence: CDR1 SNHLY, CDR2 FYNNEI. V lost 6 bases, J lost 7 bases, and 10 bases stayed unmatched. The CDR3 sequence: CASSVNRGMGEKLFF. CDR3 nucleotide sequence: TGTGCCAGCAGCGTTAACAGGGGGATGGGTGAAAAACTGTTTTTT.